This T cell receptor (beta chain) was sequenced during a study of cytomegalovirus exposure and HLA in healthy donors. Findings and caveats of the study: Many donors carried some public TCRs, although rarity characterized most TCR sequences.

60 Vbeta and 13 Jbeta primers were used in PCR. The protocol was immunoSEQ multiplex PCR, while the TCRdb copy is restricted to in-frame clones and leaves out a portion. The sample holds approximately 170,000 clones; approximately 77% are singletons and the top ten take around 1.5%. V dropped 0 bases and J dropped 5 bases, with 8 bases sitting between them. CDR1 is ENHRY and CDR2 is SYGVKD in the germline V gene. This CDR3 contains 14 residues. Remarks on this clone: Its cognate antigen is unknown.

The chain carries TRBV10-3 and TRBJ1-5, with D possibly TRBD1 on 6 matching bases. This TCR was recovered from a male donor in good health and CMV-seronegative. The specimen sequenced was PBMCs. CDR3 nucleotides: TGTGCCATCAGTGAGTCGGGGGGGCATCAGCCCCAGCATTTT. Translated: CAISESGGHQPQHF.